These 14 T cell receptor beta chains came from one sample sequenced in a study of blood T cell repertoires in COVID-19. Method: immunoSEQ multiplex PCR; TCRdb's copy keeps in-frame clones and lacks some. The sample lists about 89,000 clones, around 80% seen once, with roughly 53% in the top ten. The sequenced material came from peripheral blood. These receptor sequences come from a human donor in a cohort sampled during active COVID-19.

The chain joins TRBV27 to TRBJ2-5; tentative D call: TRBD1 (6 bases). CDR1 is MNHEY, CDR2 SMNVEV, per germline (reference sequence). V gave up 4 bases and J gave up 4 bases, with 10 bases separating them. This CDR3 has 13 amino acids. The CDR3 coding sequence is TGTGCCAGCAGTTCGCAGGGGAGAGAGACCCAGTACTTC. Its translation: CASSSQGRETQYF.

V usage is TRBV21-1 and J usage is TRBJ2-3; TRBD2, the table's D call, lacks a check against the DNA. TRBV21-1 has pseudogene status. The CDR3 has 13 residues. DNA for the CDR3: TGTGCCATTCGAGCGGGAGTTAAAGATACGCAGTATTTT. Translation gives CAIRAGVKDTQYF.

The V and J genes are TRBV30 and TRBJ2-1; 10 bases align to TRBD2. The J segment lost 6 bases and the V segment lost 8 bases, leaving 19 bases of the junction unmatched. CDR1 GTSNPN and CDR2 SVGIG come from the germline V gene (reference sequence). The length of the CDR3 is 17 residues. The CDR3 here is CAGTGGSGRARVNEQFF. CDR3 bases: TGTGCCGGTACCGGGGGGAGCGGGAGGGCCAGGGTCAATGAGCAGTTCTTC.

This clone was seen once. This chain joins TRBV7-3 and TRBJ2-5; D perhaps matches TRBD1 (5 bases). The V end lost 3 bases, the J end lost 3 bases, and 11 bases lay between the germline ends. The length of the CDR3 is 14 residues. CDR1 SGHTA and CDR2 FQGTGA come from the germline V gene. CDR3 DNA: TGTGCCAGCAGCTTGTGGGGCCCGAAAGAGACCCAGTACTTC. Encoded protein: CASSLWGPKETQYF.

The V and J genes are TRBV4-3 and TRBJ2-2; D might be TRBD2 (6 bases). This CDR3 comprises 14 residues. V was trimmed by 3 bases and J by 6 bases, leaving 11 bases between them. Germline V gene data show CDR1 as LGHNA and CDR2 as YSLEER. For the CDR3, the DNA is TGCGCCAGCAGCCAGGAGGGTTCTGCCGGGGAGCTGTTTTTT. This codes for CASSQEGSAGELFF.

V is TRBV27 and J is TRBJ2-3, with a weak D call TRBD1 (5 bases). The length of the CDR3 is 15 residues. The V end lost 5 bases, the J end lost 0 bases, and 12 bases lay between the germline ends. Germline V gene lookup returns CDR1 MNHEY and CDR2 SMNVEV (reference sequence). The CDR3 DNA is TGTGCCAGCAGTATACAGGTCCTTAGCACAGATACGCAGTATTTT. Encoded protein: CASSIQVLSTDTQYF.

The chain carries TRBV21-1 and TRBJ1-2; no check of the table's D call, TRBD1, against the DNA was made. TRBV21-1 is given as a pseudogene. The CDR3 loop spans 15 amino acids. In nucleotides, the CDR3 is TGTGCCAGCAGCTCGACGACAGGGGGCAACTATGGCTACACCTTC. Its protein is CASSSTTGGNYGYTF.

This clone was seen a handful of times. Mismatch with germline at one junction end may stem from a read error. CDR3 bases: TGTGCCAGCAGCCTAACAGGGGCGAGGAATTTT. Its protein product is CASSLTGARNF. The chain is built from TRBV12-3 or TRBV12-4 and TRBJ1-5; 7 nucleotides align to TRBD1. This CDR3 has 11 residues.

This clone came up once. The V gene is TRBV4-3, the J gene TRBJ1-2; 9 bases match TRBD1. This CDR3 comprises 15 residues. The V gene end was trimmed by 4 bases and the J gene end by 1 base; junction bases not matched to a gene: 4. Germline values: CDR1 LGHNA, CDR2 YSLEER. The CDR3 bases are TGCGCCAGCAGCCTGGGACAGGGCGGTAACTATGGCTACACCTTC. Translation gives CASSLGQGGNYGYTF.

V gene TRBV12-3 or TRBV12-4 combines with J gene TRBJ2-7, with D unclear. The CDR3 contains 12 residues. Trimming left V 6 bases short and J 3 bases short, with 9 bases between. CDR3 in DNA: TGTGCCAGCAGCCCACGACACTACGAGCAGTACTTC. It codes for CASSPRHYEQYF.

The CDR3: CASSPRGFSSYEQYF. The CDR3 coding sequence is TGTGCCAGCAGCCCGAGAGGATTTAGCTCCTACGAGCAGTACTTC. This sequence joins TRBV7-6 and TRBJ2-7; D not certain. This CDR3 spans 15 amino acids. Germline V lookup: CDR1 SGHVS, CDR2 FNYEAQ. Deletions cut 5 bases from V and 0 bases from J, with 14 bases between.

The rearrangement joins TRBV9 to TRBJ2-5; D is possibly TRBD1 (6 bases). The CDR3 is 14 residues long. V was shortened by 0 bases and J by 5 bases, with 11 bases between the two germline ends. Germline loops: CDR1 SGDLS, CDR2 YYNGEE. The CDR3, as DNA: TGTGCCAGCAGCGTAGGGGGGCGAGGCGAGACCCAGTACTTC. Translating it yields CASSVGGRGETQYF.

The chain couples TRBV4-3 to TRBJ2-2, with 11 bases matching TRBD2. Germline CDR1 reads LGHNA; CDR2 reads YSLEER. This CDR3 region has 17 residues. V dropped 0 bases and J dropped 6; count of bases not matched to a gene: 6. The CDR3 DNA reads TGCGCCAGCAGCCAAGATTCACTAGCGGGAGTCCCCGGGGAGCTGTTTTTT. Its protein product is CASSQDSLAGVPGELFF.

The chain uses TRBV27 and TRBJ2-7, with 7 positions matching TRBD2. The CDR3 spans 14 residues. Germline CDR1 MNHEY, CDR2 SMNVEV (reference sequence). V was pared by 3 bases and J by 2 bases, with 4 bases of the junction left unmatched. The CDR3 DNA reads as TGTGCCAGCAGTTTCGCCGGGACTACCTACGAGCAGTACTTC. Amino acids: CASSFAGTTYEQYF.